Described below is a single TCR beta chain sequence and its context. The antigen remains unidentified. Treatment given: oral pan-JAK inhibitor, 5-10 mg twice daily. Separation by sorting yielded CD4+ and CD8+ T cells from PBMCs. The data were taken from a study of CD8+ T cells in alopecia areata. Whole-study results and caveats: Scalp clonality dropped significantly under tofacitinib, as did expanded CD8+ top-100 clones. Given one nonresponder, whether baseline CD8+ expansion relates to response remains uncertain.

CDR3 length equals 13 residues. V dropped 2 bases and J dropped 8; count of bases not matched to a gene: 2. Germline values: CDR1 PRHDT, CDR2 FYEKMQ (reference sequence). Extracted RNA was reverse transcribed, and the resulting cDNA served as sequencing template. Profiling relied on immunoSEQ multiplex PCR, and the TCRdb table lists in-frame clones only, not all of them. The sample shows around 86,000 clones, about 71% of them seen only once. The rearrangement joins TRBV13 to TRBJ1-2; 10 bases align to TRBD1. The clonotype was recovered from a human donor with alopecia areata. Material: CD8+ T cells sorted from blood, obtained around week 46, from a patient treated with tofacitinib. The CDR3: CASSLRDRGGYTF. CDR3 nucleotides: TGTGCCAGCAGCTTAAGGGACAGGGGAGGCTACACCTTC.